Each of the 25 T cell receptor beta chains below was sequenced from the same sample in a study of control samples from healthy donors and cancer patients. Clones were read by immunoSEQ multiplex PCR, and TCRdb kept only the in-frame ones, dropping some. Here the sample spans about 98,000 clones, roughly four fifths being singletons. The sequencing sample was made of blood. The receptors stem from a man in his fifties or sixties in good health.

The chain recombines TRBV7-9 with TRBJ2-1; D is unresolved. Germline V gives CDR1 SEHNR, CDR2 FQNEAQ (reference sequence). The V end lost 1 base, the J end lost 8 bases, and 15 bases lay between the germline ends. CDR3 length equals 15 residues. The CDR3 nucleotides read TGTGCCAGCAGCTTAGAACTGAGGCGCGTAGATGAGCAGTTCTTC. It codes for CASSLELRRVDEQFF.

V is TRBV5-1 and J is TRBJ1-6; TRBD1 aligns across 7 bases. V dropped 3 bases and J dropped 8; count of bases not matched to a gene: 8. CDR3 length equals 15 residues. Germline CDR1 is SGHRS and CDR2 is YFSETQ. CDR3 bases: TGCGCCAGCAGCTCGACAGGGAACAGGGATTCACCCCTCCACTTT. Amino acid sequence: CASSSTGNRDSPLHF.

The chain carries TRBV5-6 and TRBJ1-2, with D possibly TRBD1 on 5 matching bases. The CDR3 is 16 amino acids. CDR1 and CDR2 (germline): SGHDT, YYEEEE. The V end was cut by 4 bases, the J end by 2 bases, with 18 bases between. The CDR3 bases are TGTGCCAGCAGCCGTTGCGACAGACCGGAAAACTATGGCTACACCTTC. As protein: CASSRCDRPENYGYTF.

This clone has just one count. CDR3 loop: CASSLERGYTDTQYF. CDR3 DNA: TGTGCCAGCAGTTTAGAGCGGGGCTACACAGATACGCAGTATTTT. V usage is TRBV28 and J usage is TRBJ2-3; 7 nucleotides line up with TRBD2. Germline V gives CDR1 MDHEN, CDR2 SYDVKM. The CDR3 runs 15 residues. Trimming removed 2 bases from V and 2 bases from J; junction bases left unmatched: 4.

Only one count was recorded for this clone. The chain combines TRBV7-9 with TRBJ1-2, with a possible D match to TRBD1 (5 bases). The CDR3 runs 15 residues. Per germline, CDR1 SEHNR and CDR2 FQNEAQ (reference sequence). Trimming removed 3 bases from V and 6 bases from J, with 17 bases in between. This chain's CDR3 is CASSFRQGDGDGYTF. Written as DNA, the CDR3 is TGTGCCAGCAGCTTCCGCCAGGGAGATGGCGATGGCTACACCTTC.

The DNA of the CDR3 is TGTGCCAGTCAAACGGGACTCCAGTACAATGAGCAGTTCTTC. This encodes CASQTGLQYNEQFF. The J gene is TRBJ2-1, the V gene TRBV2; D is possibly TRBD2 (6 bases). This CDR3 is built from 14 residues. Looked up from germline, CDR1 is SNHLY and CDR2 is FYNNEI. V was cut by 9 bases and J by 4 bases, with 16 bases left in between.

This chain joins TRBV5-6 and TRBJ2-1; D may be TRBD1 (6 bases). The CDR3 loop spans 14 amino acids. Deletions cut 0 bases from V and 3 bases from J, with 7 bases between. Germline V lookup: CDR1 SGHDT, CDR2 YYEEEE. CDR3 amino acids: CASSLGTVYNEQFF. CDR3 nucleotides: TGTGCCAGCAGCTTGGGGACAGTCTACAATGAGCAGTTCTTC. The full variable domain, with the rest looked up from reference TRBV5-6 and TRBJ2-1, is DAGVTQSPTHLIKTRGQQVTLRCSPKSGHDTVSWYQQALGQGPQFIFQYYEEEERQRGNFPDRFSGHQFPNYSSELNVNALLLGDSALYLCASSLGTVYNEQFFGPGTRLTVL.

The chain recombines TRBV6-5 with TRBJ2-1; TRBD2 matches 8 bases. The V segment lost 8 bases and the J segment 2 bases; nucleotides outside the gene matches: 8. The CDR3 sequence is 15 residues long. Germline V gene lookup returns CDR1 MNHEY and CDR2 SVGAGI. This CDR3 is CASGRSGGTYNEQFF. CDR3 in DNA: TGTGCCAGCGGACGAAGCGGGGGCACCTACAATGAGCAGTTCTTC.

The gene calls are TRBV3-1 (or the pseudogene TRBV3-2) and TRBJ1-3; D is uncertain. Deletions cut 1 base from V and 2 bases from J, with 9 bases between. From germline, CDR1 is LGHDT and CDR2 YNNKEL (reference sequence). This CDR3 has 15 amino acids. In DNA form, the CDR3 reads TGTGCCAGCAGCCAAGCATCCAGAGCTGGAAACACCATATATTTT. The encoded protein is CASSQASRAGNTIYF.

The chain couples TRBV4-2 to TRBJ1-4; no reliable D call. Germline V gives CDR1 LGHNA, CDR2 YNFKEQ. V lost 2 bases and J 4 bases, leaving 8 bases between the germline ends. CDR3 size: 14 residues. This CDR3 is CASSQNAVNEKLFF. The CDR3 nucleotides are TGTGCCAGCAGCCAAAATGCCGTTAATGAAAAACTGTTTTTT.

This clone was picked up a small number of times. V and J are TRBV7-7 and TRBJ2-7; the D gene is possibly TRBD1 (5 bases). The CDR3 is 15 amino acids. In germline, CDR1 is SSHAT, CDR2 FNYEAQ (reference sequence). V lost 1 base, J lost 4 bases, and 14 bases lay in between. The CDR3: CASSLGSGNEYEQYF. The DNA of the CDR3 is TGTGCCAGCAGCTTAGGTTCAGGGAACGAGTACGAGCAGTACTTC.

V is TRBV14 and J is TRBJ2-5; unclear D gene. CDR1 is SGHDN and CDR2 is FVKESK in the germline V gene. Trimming cost V 1 base and J 4 bases, with 13 bases left between them. The CDR3 totals 15 residues. CDR3 DNA: TGTGCCAGCAGCCAAGTCGATGGTAGGCGAGAGACCCAGTACTTC. Amino acids: CASSQVDGRRETQYF.

The chain couples TRBV4-1 to TRBJ2-7; no reliable D call. CDR3 length: 14 amino acids. Germline V lookup: CDR1 MGHRA, CDR2 YSYEKL. V was trimmed by 1 base and J by 0 bases, leaving 7 bases between them. CDR3 bases: TGCGCCAGCAGCCAAGGAAGTAGCTCCTACGAGCAGTACTTC. Its protein is CASSQGSSSYEQYF.

The genes are TRBV28 and TRBJ2-7; 12 bases map to TRBD2. V was clipped by 2 bases and J by 5 bases; unmatched bases: 1. Germline V gives CDR1 MDHEN, CDR2 SYDVKM. The CDR3 loop spans 14 amino acids. The CDR3 nucleotides read TGTGCCAGCAGTTTAACTAGCGGGAGGCACGAGCAGTACTTC. This encodes CASSLTSGRHEQYF.

The chain uses TRBV28 and TRBJ2-3, with D unclear. Germline V gene lookup returns CDR1 MDHEN and CDR2 SYDVKM. V lost 7 bases and J lost 0, with 14 bases in between. CDR3 size: 15 residues. CDR3 in amino acids: CASTALSGSTDTQYF. CDR3 coding DNA: TGTGCCAGCACCGCCTTGTCAGGAAGCACAGATACGCAGTATTTT. The full variable domain, its missing parts supplied by reference TRBV28 and TRBJ2-3, is DVKVTQSSRYLVKRTGEKVFLECVQDMDHENMFWYRQDPGLGLRLIYFSYDVKMKEKGDIPEGYSVSREKKERFSLILESASTNQTSMYLCASTALSGSTDTQYFGPGTRLTVL.

This clone showed up just a few times. In nucleotides, the CDR3 is TGTGCCACCAGTGTCCAACGCACCGGGGAGCTGTTTTTT. Encoded protein: CATSVQRTGELFF. V usage is TRBV24-1 and J usage is TRBJ2-2; D gene ambiguous. V dropped 5 bases and J dropped 4 bases, with 7 bases sitting between them. The germline CDR1 and CDR2 sequences are KGHDR and SFDVKD. CDR3 length: 13 amino acids.

The chain employs TRBV2 and TRBJ2-1; the D is unclear. The CDR3 has 13 residues. Germline CDR1 and CDR2: SNHLY and FYNNEI. V lost 6 bases and J lost 2, with 8 bases in between. The CDR3 region has the DNA TGTGCCAGCAGCCTTGACCCCTACAATGAGCAGTTCTTC. Amino acids: CASSLDPYNEQFF. Combining the CDR3 with reference TRBV2 and TRBJ2-1 gives the whole variable domain EPEVTQTPSHQVTQMGQEVILRCVPISNHLYFYWYRQILGQKVEFLVSFYNNEISEKSEIFDDQFSVERPDGSNFTLKIRSTKLEDSAMYFCASSLDPYNEQFFGPGTRLTVL.

The chain couples TRBV12-3 or TRBV12-4 to TRBJ2-3; TRBD2 is a possible D gene (6 bases). This CDR3 has 12 amino acids. Trimming removed 3 bases from V and 13 bases from J, with 14 bases in between. DNA of the CDR3: TGTGCCAGCAGTTTCATAACTAGCAGGGAGTATTTT. As protein: CASSFITSREYF.

This clone showed up just once. The gene calls are TRBV9 and TRBJ2-5; D is unclear. This CDR3 region has 15 residues. The V end was cut by 0 bases, the J end by 0 bases, with 9 bases between. Germline V lookup: CDR1 SGDLS, CDR2 YYNGEE. The DNA of the CDR3 is TGTGCCAGCAGCGTAGAGGTGGGGAACCAAGAGACCCAGTACTTC. Translating it yields CASSVEVGNQETQYF.

The chain recombines TRBV6-1 with TRBJ2-1, with 9 positions matching TRBD2. V lost 3 bases to trimming and J lost 5 bases; unmatched junction nucleotides: 8. CDR1 and CDR2 from the germline V gene are MNHNS and SASEGT. The CDR3 is made up of 16 amino acids. This CDR3 reads CASSDRLAGPDNEQFF. CDR3 coding DNA: TGTGCCAGCAGTGATAGGCTAGCGGGACCAGACAATGAGCAGTTCTTC.

V usage is TRBV30 and J usage is TRBJ2-7; D gene unclear. Deletions cut 4 bases from V and 0 bases from J, with 7 bases between. This CDR3 comprises 12 residues. The germline V gene has CDR1 GTSNPN and CDR2 SVGIG (reference sequence). CDR3 DNA: TGTGCCTGGAATAGGAACTCCTACGAGCAGTACTTC. Its translation is CAWNRNSYEQYF.

V is TRBV27 and J is TRBJ2-1; 8 bases are a match to TRBD1. J lost 7 bases, V lost 3 bases, and 11 bases had no gene match. The CDR3 totals 16 residues. Germline assignment: CDR1 MNHEY and CDR2 SMNVEV (reference sequence). Written as DNA, the CDR3 is TGTGCCAGCAGTTTTTGGCGGGACAGGCCAAGAAATGAGCAGTTCTTC. Amino acids: CASSFWRDRPRNEQFF.

The chain uses TRBV24-1 and TRBJ2-2; 13 bases map to TRBD2. The junction had 7 bases not matched to a gene; V was cut back by 3 bases and J by 10 bases. CDR1 and CDR2 (germline): KGHDR, SFDVKD. CDR3 length: 16 residues. The CDR3 is CATSDKLAGGPEELFF. CDR3 coding DNA: TGTGCCACCAGTGATAAACTAGCGGGAGGGCCTGAGGAGCTGTTTTTT.

This rearrangement joins TRBV9 to TRBJ2-1, with D tentatively TRBD2 (6 bases). The CDR3 is 14 amino acids. Looked up from germline, CDR1 is SGDLS and CDR2 is YYNGEE. Between the trimmed V and J ends, which lost 1 base and 8 bases, there was a span of 13 bases. The CDR3 DNA reads TGTGCCAGCAGCGTACTATCGGGGGACGATGAGCAGTTCTTC. This gives the protein CASSVLSGDDEQFF.

This chain joins TRBV4-2 and TRBJ1-6, with 9 positions matching TRBD1. CDR3 length: 15 amino acids. Germline CDR1 is LGHNA and CDR2 is YNFKEQ. J gave up 9 bases and V 1 base, and 4 bases lay outside the gene matches. The CDR3 DNA reads as TGTGCCAGCAGCCAAGGACAGGGGGATGGTTCACCCCTCCACTTT. Protein: CASSQGQGDGSPLHF.